This record covers a single TCR beta chain. No antigen is known for it. Clones were read by immunoSEQ multiplex PCR, and TCRdb kept only the in-frame ones, dropping some. The data show some 150,000 clones, 85% to 90% seen once. The sample comes from a study of T cell responses to AZD1222 COVID-19 vaccine. There are 15 residues in the CDR3. Germline CDR1 SGHTA, CDR2 FQGNSA. Trimming took 1 base from V and 3 from J; bases not matched to a gene: 4. Study-level findings and limits: Repertoires in all cases were sampled only once the peak T cell response had passed.

The sequence came from an adult who received the AZD1222 COVID-19 vaccine. The rearrangement uses TRBV7-2 and TRBJ2-7; 9 nucleotides match TRBD1. The specimen was peripheral blood, collected 28 days after the second AZD1222 dose. The CDR3 region has the DNA TGTGCCAGCAGCTTAGAGGGGACAGGGAACTACGAGCAGTACTTC. This gives the protein CASSLEGTGNYEQYF.